In its sample, the clone carrying this TCR beta chain was seen many times. The antigen remains unidentified. The data were taken from a study of read filtering for tumor transcriptome and immune sequencing. About the study: Transcriptome libraries were built from DNase-treated RNA. TCR-mapped reads were about 4 to 11 million with IR-seq versus about 85 to 1,300 with RNA-seq.

General study results and limits: Correlation between methods rose after single-read clonotypes were removed. In IR-seq, single-read clonotypes were roughly 82% of clonotypes but approximately 3.5% of reads.

Germline values: CDR1 WNHNN, CDR2 SYGVQD (reference sequence). This CDR3 is built from 15 residues. The V and J ends lost 2 bases and 1 base, in that order; junction bases with no gene match: 2. Molecular barcoded adaptors covering alpha/delta and beta/gamma chains were used on approximately 400 ng RNA. One entry per CDR3 protein results from TCRdb running MiXCR on the reads. The table shows about 130,000 distinct CDR3 sequences, with roughly 13% occurring only once. This TCR was sampled from a donor at least 40 years old with multiple myeloma. This chain connects TRBV10-1 to TRBJ1-1; TRBD1 aligns across 9 bases. The sequenced sample was a population of CD138-negative cells sorted from bone marrow. The CDR3 region has the DNA TGCGCCAGCAGTGAGAGGACAGGGGCGAACACTGAAGCTTTCTTT. This translates into CASSERTGANTEAFF.